This entry is about one T cell receptor (beta chain). Its antigen is not yet known. The input lacks base qualities; no much larger clone sits a single base away. Library preparation employed RT-PCR. Sequencing was performed on an Illumina HiSeq 2500. TCRdb trimmed public reads at Q25 via fastp, called clones via MiXCR and kept in-frame beta chains. CDR3 protein sequences are deduplicated, and each keeps its most common genes and DNA. Present in this sample are a few hundred thousand distinct CDR3 sequences, about a fifth of which were seen just once. 10% of the sample goes to the ten largest clones. At the junction V is shortened by 8 bases and J by 2 bases; bases outside the gene matches: 5. Measured from the cysteine to the phenylalanine, the CDR3 is 13 residues long. CDR3 DNA only is kept here, 39 bases in frame from base 1. The data were taken from a study of response to subunit inactivated influenza vaccine (dated by TCRdb to the late 2010s). A note on the overall study: To follow how T cells responded to a trivalent subunit inactivated influenza vaccine, the researchers relied on deep quantitative profiling of the T cell receptor repertoire.

Beyond this particular receptor, the publication reports: It was suggested by the authors that each seasonal influenza vaccination may recruit only a limited number of new T cells.

The source material was PBMCs from blood, sampled about 20 months after vaccination. The rearranged segments are TRBV12-3 or TRBV12-4 and TRBJ1-2; 7 bases in the middle match TRBD1. The sequence came from a man aged 45 to 75 who received an inactivated influenza vaccine. Donor details come from another sample of the same person, matched by shared clones. The CDR3 protein sequence reads: CASRDSENYGYTF. The DNA reads as follows: TGTGCCAGCCGGGACAGCGAGAACTATGGCTACACCTTC.